Many counts were recorded for the clone carrying this TCR beta chain. What it binds is unknown. This sample stems from a study of neurological immune-mediated disorders. Study observations and caveats: The absence of shared CDR3 amino acid sequences among expanded clones across subjects suggests private repertoires in all groups.

The cDNA was synthesized by means of template-switch 5'RACE, which was carried out with 10-nucleotide random UMIs. A single run covered 15-18 subjects with over 180 million TCR-beta sequences. TCRdb re-derived calls from the 5' RACE reads in MiXCR, one entry per CDR3 protein. The sample includes roughly 30,000 distinct CDR3 sequences, 13% of them seen just once. The time point here: technical triplicate 2. Libraries from sorted cells each used fewer than 1.1 million CD4+ or CD8+ T cells. This TCR came from a female donor with HTLV-1-associated myelopathy (HAM/TSP). The sample consisted of CD4+ T cells from blood.

The CDR3, as DNA: TGTGCCACCAGTGATTCCGGGCGGGGAACCTACAATGAGCAGTTCTTC. Protein: CATSDSGRGTYNEQFF. The chain is built from TRBV24-1 and TRBJ2-1; perhaps TRBD2 as D (6 bases). The germline V gene has CDR1 KGHDR and CDR2 SFDVKD. The CDR3 consists of 16 residues. Trimming left V 2 bases short and J 2 bases short, with 12 bases between.